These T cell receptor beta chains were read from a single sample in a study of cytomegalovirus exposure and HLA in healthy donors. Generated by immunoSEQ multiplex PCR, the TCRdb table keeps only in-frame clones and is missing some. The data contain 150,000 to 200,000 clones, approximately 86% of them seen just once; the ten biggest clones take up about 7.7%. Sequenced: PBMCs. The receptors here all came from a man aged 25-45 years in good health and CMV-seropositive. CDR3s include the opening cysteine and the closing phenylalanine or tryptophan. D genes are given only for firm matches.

CASSYDRGWNEQFF	TGTGCCAGCAGCTACGACAGGGGATGGAATGAGCAGTTCTTC	TRBJ2-1	TRBD1	TRBV7-3
CASSTDSFNEKLFF	TGTGCCAGCAGTACGGACAGTTTTAATGAAAAACTGTTTTTT	TRBJ1-4	NA	TRBV6-5
CASSFYPHLGLNGELFF	TGTGCCAGCAGCTTTTACCCCCACTTAGGGCTGAACGGGGAGCTGTTTTTT	TRBJ2-2	NA	TRBV12-1
CASRDAGGLGTDTQYF	TGTGCCAGCAGAGACGCGGGGGGGCTGGGCACAGATACGCAGTATTTT	TRBJ2-3	TRBD2	TRBV2
CASSPRGQQASYTF	TGTGCCAGCAGCCCTAGGGGACAACAGGCGAGCTACACCTTC	TRBJ1-2	NA	TRBV6-5
CSGRWGAYEQYF	TGCAGCGGGCGTTGGGGGGCCTACGAGCAGTACTTC	TRBJ2-7	NA	TRBV29-1
CASSTPRGRETQYF	TGTGCCAGCAGCACCCCACGTGGCCGAGAGACCCAGTACTTC	TRBJ2-5	NA	TRBV9
CASSRPRGVFLGKNIQYF	TGCGCCAGCAGCCGCCCGCGAGGGGTCTTTCTTGGCAAAAACATTCAGTACTTC	TRBJ2-4	NA	TRBV4-1
CASRKLGGGNEKLFF	TGTGCCAGCAGGAAGCTGGGGGGGGGTAATGAAAAACTGTTTTTT	TRBJ1-4	NA	TRBV27
CASTNRVNEQFF	TGTGCCAGCACCAACAGGGTCAATGAGCAGTTCTTC	TRBJ2-1	NA	TRBV6-5